Below are 18 T cell receptor beta chains sequenced from a single sample in a study of persistence of HIV-infected CD4 T cells (dated by TCRdb to 2018 to 2020). These receptors are not linked to any known antigen. The immunoSEQ hsTCRB assay version 4 in survey mode was used to sequence TCRbeta repertoires from genomic DNA. TCRdb obtained this table from immuneACCESS and retained in-frame rearrangements with V and J assigned. These tables miss some clones; where compared with another copy, unresolved V genes account for less than half of the shortfall, and the remainder is unexplained. For this sample there are 25,000 to 30,000 clones; about 80% appear just once. The ten largest clones represent more than 0.75% of the sample. Interpreted using the paper, the treatment or condition label stands for: suppressive antiretroviral therapy. Lysates of CMV-infected fibroblasts at around 9.7 ug/mL were used to stimulate the cells. Memory CD4+ T cells that did not respond, being CD40L-negative, CD69-negative and CD45RO-high, were sorted as memory populations depleted of antigen-responding cells.

The starting material was CD4+ T cells sorted from PBMCs after roughly 17-hour stimulation, obtained from a patient who received antiretroviral therapy. This specimen's cell subset or site label, per the study, means: CD40L-CD69- CD45RO-high memory CD4 T cells not responding to CMV lysate. The receptors derive from an adult woman with HIV who was CMV-seropositive.

V is TRBV10-1 and J is TRBJ1-3, with a possible D match to TRBD1 (5 bases). V dropped 0 bases and J dropped 4 bases, with 16 bases sitting between them. The CDR3 extends over 17 amino acids. Germline CDR1 is WNHNN and CDR2 is SYGVQD (reference sequence). CDR3: CASSESGIRDGGNTIYF. The DNA for the CDR3 is TGCGCCAGCAGTGAGTCGGGAATCCGGGACGGCGGAAACACCATATATTTT.

This chain connects TRBV7-8 to TRBJ1-1; 9 bases match TRBD1. V dropped 4 bases and J dropped 4; count of bases not matched to a gene: 7. Looked up from germline, CDR1 is SGHVS and CDR2 is FQNEAQ. This CDR3 has 15 residues. CDR3 amino acids: CASSSSTGGATEAFF. DNA of the CDR3: TGTGCCAGCAGCTCCTCGACAGGGGGAGCCACTGAAGCTTTCTTT.

J is TRBJ2-3 and V is TRBV6-5; TRBD1 matches 8 bases. The CDR3 is made up of 14 amino acids. Germline V lookup: CDR1 MNHEY, CDR2 SVGAGI. The J segment lost 2 bases and the V segment lost 8 bases, leaving 6 bases of the junction unmatched. For the CDR3, the DNA is TGTGCCAGCTCTCCAGGGGGCTACACAGATACGCAGTATTTT. Translated, it gives CASSPGGYTDTQYF.

The chain joins TRBV4-1 to TRBJ1-2; D is uncertain. The ends were cut back, 2 bases at V and 4 bases at J, with 14 bases in the middle. The CDR3 loop spans 15 amino acids. Germline V gene data show CDR1 as MGHRA and CDR2 as YSYEKL. In DNA form, the CDR3 reads TGCGCCAGCAGCCAAAGCGTTGACACATCCTATGGCTACACCTTC. Protein: CASSQSVDTSYGYTF.

This clone appeared a few times. The V gene is TRBV12-5, the J gene TRBJ1-6, with D uncertain. The V end lost 2 bases, the J end lost 7 bases, and 12 bases lay between the germline ends. Germline-derived CDR1 and CDR2 are LGHNT and FRNRAP. The CDR3 loop spans 15 amino acids. CDR3 region: CASGLFEVRNSPLHF. The CDR3 DNA follows: TGTGCTAGTGGTTTGTTTGAAGTGAGAAATTCACCCCTCCACTTT.

The rearrangement uses TRBV6-5 and TRBJ1-5, with TRBD1 matching 7 bases. Per germline, CDR1 MNHEY and CDR2 SVGAGI. V trimming: 6 bases; J trimming: 4 bases; junction bases outside the gene matches: 6. The CDR3 has 14 residues. The CDR3 region is CASSRRDSNQPQHF. DNA for the CDR3: TGTGCCAGCAGCCGAAGGGACAGTAATCAGCCCCAGCATTTT.

This sequence joins TRBV5-6 and TRBJ1-1; D uncertain. The CDR3 contains 13 residues. Germline CDR1 and CDR2: SGHDT and YYEEEE. V was trimmed by 2 bases and J by 2 bases, leaving 7 bases between them. In nucleotides, the CDR3 is TGTGCCAGCAGCTTACGAGGTAACACTGAAGCTTTCTTT. Its protein is CASSLRGNTEAFF.

This chain uses TRBV7-8 with TRBJ1-4; D not resolved. Germline V gene lookup returns CDR1 SGHVS and CDR2 FQNEAQ. The CDR3 sequence is 17 residues long. Trimming removed 1 base at V and 0 bases at J, with 12 bases between. CDR3 loop: CASSLGWVRTTNEKLFF. In DNA form, the CDR3 reads TGTGCCAGCAGCTTAGGGTGGGTCCGTACAACTAATGAAAAACTGTTTTTT.

The J gene is TRBJ2-1, the V gene TRBV27; maybe TRBD2 (6 bases). Trimming removed 8 bases from V and 1 base from J, with 18 bases in between. Germline CDR1 reads MNHEY; CDR2 reads SMNVEV (reference sequence). The CDR3 has 16 residues. The CDR3 sequence is CASGDLSSGSYNEQFF. CDR3 DNA: TGTGCCAGCGGGGACCTCTCGAGCGGGTCCTACAATGAGCAGTTCTTC.

This clone has only one observation. The gene calls are TRBV2 and TRBJ1-1, with unresolved D. V was clipped by 8 bases and J by 0 bases, with 16 bases between them. In germline, CDR1 is SNHLY, CDR2 FYNNEI. This CDR3 has 15 amino acids. The CDR3 is CASDARATMNTEAFF. The CDR3 nucleotides read TGTGCCAGCGACGCGAGGGCCACCATGAACACTGAAGCTTTCTTT.

The V call is TRBV4-1, the J call TRBJ2-1, with TRBD1 as a possible D gene (5 bases). Looked up from germline, CDR1 is MGHRA and CDR2 is YSYEKL. CDR3 length: 16 amino acids. The V gene lost 2 bases and the J gene lost 0 bases, with 11 bases spanning the gap. The CDR3 here is CASSQLDMISYNEQFF. CDR3 bases: TGCGCCAGCAGCCAACTGGACATGATCTCCTACAATGAGCAGTTCTTC.

The chain is built from TRBV5-1 and TRBJ2-3; D might be TRBD1 (5 bases). The CDR3 runs 17 residues. Germline V gene data show CDR1 as SGHRS and CDR2 as YFSETQ. V was cut by 0 bases and J by 0 bases, with 14 bases left in between. In DNA, the CDR3 is TGCGCCAGCAGCTTGGCCGCGACAGCAGCTAGCACAGATACGCAGTATTTT. Amino acid sequence: CASSLAATAASTDTQYF.

J is TRBJ2-1 and V is TRBV19; the D gene is possibly TRBD1 (5 bases). This CDR3 comprises 14 residues. Looked up from germline, CDR1 is LNHDA and CDR2 is SQIVND (reference sequence). With 0 bases removed from V and 8 bases from J, the gap between germline ends came to 11 bases. CDR3: CASSIEGEGDEQFF. The CDR3 DNA sequence: TGTGCCAGTAGTATAGAAGGGGAAGGCGATGAGCAGTTCTTC. The whole variable domain, filled in from reference TRBV19 and TRBJ2-1, reads DGGITQSPKYLFRKEGQNVTLSCEQNLNHDAMYWYRQDPGQGLRLIYYSQIVNDFQKGDIAEGYSVSREKKESFPLTVTSAQKNPTAFYLCASSIEGEGDEQFFGPGTRLTVL.

The gene calls are TRBV5-1 and TRBJ2-1, with D possibly TRBD2 on 7 matching bases. Germline assignment: CDR1 SGHRS and CDR2 YFSETQ. The CDR3 contains 16 residues. V gave up 0 bases and J gave up 9 bases, with 19 bases separating them. CDR3 DNA: TGCGCCAGCAGCTTGGCGGGTGCGGGGGCGCTTCCTGAGCAGTTCTTC. Its protein product is CASSLAGAGALPEQFF.

The chain recombines TRBV19 with TRBJ2-1, with 13 bases matching TRBD2. J lost 9 bases, V lost 9 bases, and 11 bases had no gene match. The CDR3 consists of 15 residues. CDR1 and CDR2 from the germline V gene are LNHDA and SQIVND (reference sequence). The chain's CDR3 is CASKQGLAGKSEQFF. In DNA form, the CDR3 reads TGTGCCAGCAAACAGGGACTAGCGGGGAAGAGTGAGCAGTTCTTC.

This chain links TRBV5-6 with TRBJ1-1; D ambiguous. Trimming left V 5 bases short and J 7 bases short, with 12 bases between. The germline gives CDR1 SGHDT, CDR2 YYEEEE. The CDR3 has 12 amino acids. The CDR3 bases are TGTGCCAGCAGACGACGACGCGATGAAGCTTTCTTT. Amino acid sequence: CASRRRRDEAFF.

This clone was detected only once. The chain employs TRBV12-3 or TRBV12-4 and TRBJ1-2; D is uncertain. CDR3 length: 13 residues. V dropped 3 bases and J dropped 7 bases, with 12 bases sitting between them. The CDR3 DNA follows: TGTGCCAGCAGTTTGTCCCCCGACGTTGGCTACACCTTC. It codes for CASSLSPDVGYTF.

The chain couples TRBV3-1 (or the pseudogene TRBV3-2) to TRBJ1-2, with unresolved D. There are 12 residues in the CDR3. Germline CDR1 and CDR2: LGHDT and YNNKEL (reference sequence). Trimming pared 1 base from V and 5 bases from J, leaving 5 bases between. The CDR3 DNA sequence: TGTGCCAGCAGCCAAGCTTCTTATGGCTACACCTTC. Encoded protein: CASSQASYGYTF.